This T cell receptor beta chain was identified during a study of post-analysis software for immune sequencing data (dated by TCRdb to the mid-2010s). In terms of the full investigation: The recorded disease courses included relapsing-remitting, secondary progressive and progressive-relapsing multiple sclerosis, and some patients had no subtype annotation. Patient repertoires were compared against ten to eleven previously published healthy control repertoires from donors aged about 6 to 27 years. A subset of samples was prepared in parallel using single-end sample barcoding, then pooled and co-amplified after Illumina adapter ligation. The paper's findings and limits, for the study overall: Compared with controls, multiple sclerosis patients had significantly lower normalized Chao1 diversity, a finding suggesting substantial peripheral T-cell clonal expansion. When samples were clustered directly using the F measure, samples prepared in the same batch co-clustered strongly, which prompted a batch-effect correction. The multiple sclerosis patient group was slightly younger than the control group. Patients showed significantly higher frequencies than controls for five TRBV segments, among them TRBV5-6, TRBV5-1 and TRBV20-1.

Preparation of the library involved PCR. The instrument was an Illumina HiSeq 2500. To reduce PCR and sequencing biases, unique molecular identifiers were incorporated into the TCR beta cDNA libraries. Approximately 500,000 cDNA molecules were obtained per 1 to 10 million input T cells, so each molecule approximated one T cell. Patient libraries were prepared and sequenced with the same protocol used for the earlier healthy control dataset. Within a given batch, samples were prepared together, multiplexed and sequenced on the same HiSeq lane. For the original study's pipeline: MIGEC was used to process the raw barcoded reads, and molecular identifier groups with only a single read were discarded before consensus assembly and CDR3 extraction. VDJtools was used for post-analysis of the clonotype tables, with diversity normalized by down-sampling every dataset to the smallest sample size. Repertoire overlap clustering matched CDR3 amino acid but not nucleotide sequences to correct batch-related cross-sample contamination. Clones were called with MiXCR by TCRdb after fastp trimmed the public reads at Q25, and only in-frame beta chains were retained. Rows merge per CDR3 protein into single entries with the most common DNA and genes. These V and J calls are TCRdb output, not the study's own analysis. The sample profile shows 820,000 or so distinct CDR3 sequences; approximately 53% of them were found once. The ten largest account for approximately 4.2% of the sample.

CDR3 length: 13 amino acids, cysteine to phenylalanine. Only the CDR3 DNA stays, 39 bases, in frame from base 1. From the germline V gene, CDR1 is SQVTM and CDR2 is ANQGSEA. Germline trimming: 4 bases from V, 2 bases from J; junction bases outside gene matches: 1. To demonstrate the VDJtools post-analysis software, the study profiled TCR beta repertoires from the peripheral blood of about 13 young patients with multiple sclerosis. The patients with multiple sclerosis were children and adolescents between roughly 6 and 17 years of age. This clonotype was recorded many times. The clone's antigen remains unknown. The record has no base qualities; no much larger clone is one base away.

The sample taken for sequencing was blood. The TCR was taken from a girl under 18 with multiple sclerosis. Recombination joined TRBV29-1 with TRBJ1-5, with 8 bases aligning to TRBD1. The DNA sequence follows: TGCAGCGTTGCAGGGGGCGGCAATCAGCCCCAGCATTTT. Its translation is CSVAGGGNQPQHF.